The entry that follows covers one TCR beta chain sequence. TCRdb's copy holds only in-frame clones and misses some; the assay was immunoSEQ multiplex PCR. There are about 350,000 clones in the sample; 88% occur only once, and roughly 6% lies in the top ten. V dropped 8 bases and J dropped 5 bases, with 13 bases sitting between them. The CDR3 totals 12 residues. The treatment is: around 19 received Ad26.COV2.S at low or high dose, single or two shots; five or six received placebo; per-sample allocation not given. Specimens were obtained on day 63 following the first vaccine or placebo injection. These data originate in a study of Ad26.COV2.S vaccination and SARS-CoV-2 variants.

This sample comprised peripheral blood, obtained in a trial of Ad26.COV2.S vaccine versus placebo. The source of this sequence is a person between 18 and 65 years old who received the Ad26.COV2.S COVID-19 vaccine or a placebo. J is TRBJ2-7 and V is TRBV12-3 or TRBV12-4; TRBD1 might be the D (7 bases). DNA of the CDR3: TGTGCCAGCGGAGACAGGGAGGACGAGCAGTACTTC. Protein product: CASGDREDEQYF.